The 3 T cell receptor beta chains listed next were all sequenced from one sample in a study of shared T cell receptors in the human thymus (dated by TCRdb to the early 2020s). The library was produced with the immunoSEQ multiplex PCR assay. TCRdb mirrors the immuneACCESS table, restricted to in-frame sequences. Some clones are absent from its copies; in checked studies, under half trace to an unresolved V gene, and the reason for the others is unknown. Across this sample there are approximately 660,000 clones, with around 89% seen only once. The ten top clones hold 0.0095% to 0.012% of the sample. These sequences were also reported in another study, on human thymus T cells.

Sequencing was done on a sample of thymocytes. The receptors were sampled from a boy younger than two with a congenital heart defect. Donor details come from another sample of the same person, matched by shared clones.

The chain has TRBV10-3 and TRBJ2-7; 7 bases are a match to TRBD2. V was pared by 6 bases and J by 0 bases, with 8 bases of the junction left unmatched. The CDR3 totals 15 residues. The germline gives CDR1 ENHRY, CDR2 SYGVKD. This CDR3 is CAIRVGREFSYEQYF. The DNA of the CDR3 is TGTGCCATCAGAGTGGGGAGGGAGTTCTCCTACGAGCAGTACTTC.

The V call is TRBV15, the J call TRBJ2-1, with 9 bases matching TRBD2. V lost 4 bases, J lost 4 bases, and 14 bases stayed unmatched. The CDR3 is 18 residues long. Germline V CDR1 and CDR2: LNHNV, YYDKDF (reference sequence). The CDR3 reads CATSKGAGGRVAYNEQFF. The CDR3 DNA is TGTGCCACCAGCAAGGGAGCGGGAGGTCGGGTAGCTTACAATGAGCAGTTCTTC.

This chain connects TRBV13 to TRBJ2-1, with D maybe TRBD2 (5 bases). The CDR3 spans 15 residues. Per germline, CDR1 PRHDT and CDR2 FYEKMQ (reference sequence). V was cut by 3 bases and J by 7 bases, with 16 bases left in between. Here the CDR3 reads CASSFLPSSRNEQFF. As DNA, the CDR3 is TGTGCCAGCAGCTTCCTTCCTAGCAGTAGGAATGAGCAGTTCTTC.